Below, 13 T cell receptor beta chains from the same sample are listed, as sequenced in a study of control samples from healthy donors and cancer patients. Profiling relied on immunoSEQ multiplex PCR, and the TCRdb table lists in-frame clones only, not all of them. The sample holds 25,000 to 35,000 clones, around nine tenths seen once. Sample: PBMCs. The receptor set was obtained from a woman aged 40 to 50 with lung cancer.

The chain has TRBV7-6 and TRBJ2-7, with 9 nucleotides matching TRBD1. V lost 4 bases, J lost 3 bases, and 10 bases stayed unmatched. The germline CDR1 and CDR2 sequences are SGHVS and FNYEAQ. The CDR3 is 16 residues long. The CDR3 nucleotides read TGTGCCAGCAGCTCGTATCGGGACAGGGCGGGCTACGAGCAGTACTTC. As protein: CASSSYRDRAGYEQYF.

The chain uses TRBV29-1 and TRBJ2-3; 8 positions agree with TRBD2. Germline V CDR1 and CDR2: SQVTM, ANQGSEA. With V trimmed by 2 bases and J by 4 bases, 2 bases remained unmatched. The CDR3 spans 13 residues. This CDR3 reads CSVELGRADTQYF. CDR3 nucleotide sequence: TGCAGCGTTGAACTCGGGAGGGCAGATACGCAGTATTTT.

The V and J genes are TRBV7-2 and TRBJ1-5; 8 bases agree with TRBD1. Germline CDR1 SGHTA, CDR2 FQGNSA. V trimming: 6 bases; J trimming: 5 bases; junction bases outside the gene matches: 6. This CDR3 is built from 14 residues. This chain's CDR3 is CASRQTGEHQPQHF. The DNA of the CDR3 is TGTGCCAGCAGACAGACAGGGGAGCATCAGCCCCAGCATTTT.

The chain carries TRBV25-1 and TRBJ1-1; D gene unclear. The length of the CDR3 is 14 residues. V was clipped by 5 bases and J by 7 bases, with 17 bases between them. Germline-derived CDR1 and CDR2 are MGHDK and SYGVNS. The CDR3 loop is CASSLRPGGFEAFF. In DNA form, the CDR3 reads TGTGCCAGCAGTCTTCGCCCAGGAGGATTTGAAGCTTTCTTT.

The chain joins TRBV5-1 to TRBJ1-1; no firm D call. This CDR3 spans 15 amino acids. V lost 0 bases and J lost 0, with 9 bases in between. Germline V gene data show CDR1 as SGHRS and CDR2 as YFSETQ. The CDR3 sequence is CASSLVDGMNTEAFF. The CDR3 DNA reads TGCGCCAGCAGCTTGGTAGACGGAATGAACACTGAAGCTTTCTTT. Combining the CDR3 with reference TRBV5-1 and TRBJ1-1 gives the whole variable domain KAGVTQTPRYLIKTRGQQVTLSCSPISGHRSVSWYQQTPGQGLQFLFEYFSETQRNKGNFPGRFSGRQFSNSRSEMNVSTLELGDSALYLCASSLVDGMNTEAFFGQGTRLTVV.

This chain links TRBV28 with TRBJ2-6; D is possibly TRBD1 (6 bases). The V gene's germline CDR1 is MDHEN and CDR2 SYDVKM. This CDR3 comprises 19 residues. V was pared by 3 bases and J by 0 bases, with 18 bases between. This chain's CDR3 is CASSFPPSGHLSGANVLTF. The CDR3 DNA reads TGTGCCAGCAGTTTCCCTCCCTCGGGACACCTCTCTGGGGCCAACGTCCTGACTTTC.

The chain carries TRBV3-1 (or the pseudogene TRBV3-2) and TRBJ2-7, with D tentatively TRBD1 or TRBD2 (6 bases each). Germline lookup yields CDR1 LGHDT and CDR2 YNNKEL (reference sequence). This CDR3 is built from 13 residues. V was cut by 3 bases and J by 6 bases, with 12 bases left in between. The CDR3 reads CASSHPGGGEQYF. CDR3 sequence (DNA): TGTGCCAGCAGCCACCCCGGGGGCGGCGAGCAGTACTTC.

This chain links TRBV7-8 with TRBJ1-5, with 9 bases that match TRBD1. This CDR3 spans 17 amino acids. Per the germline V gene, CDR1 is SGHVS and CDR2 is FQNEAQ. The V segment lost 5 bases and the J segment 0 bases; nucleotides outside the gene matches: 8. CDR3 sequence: CASSLGQGSISNQPQHF. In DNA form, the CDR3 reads TGTGCCAGCAGCCTTGGACAGGGGTCGATTAGCAATCAGCCCCAGCATTTT.

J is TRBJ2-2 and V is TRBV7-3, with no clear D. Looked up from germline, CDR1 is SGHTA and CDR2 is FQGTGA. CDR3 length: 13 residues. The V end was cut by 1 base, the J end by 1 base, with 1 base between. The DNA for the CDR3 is TGTGCCAGCAGCTTAAGGAACACCGGGGAGCTGTTTTTT. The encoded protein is CASSLRNTGELFF.

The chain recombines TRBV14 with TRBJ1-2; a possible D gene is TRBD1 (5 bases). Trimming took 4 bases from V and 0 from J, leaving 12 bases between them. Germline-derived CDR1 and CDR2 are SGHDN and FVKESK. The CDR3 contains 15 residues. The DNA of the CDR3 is TGTGCCAGCAGCCGCCTAGGGACGGCTAACTATGGCTACACCTTC. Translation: CASSRLGTANYGYTF.

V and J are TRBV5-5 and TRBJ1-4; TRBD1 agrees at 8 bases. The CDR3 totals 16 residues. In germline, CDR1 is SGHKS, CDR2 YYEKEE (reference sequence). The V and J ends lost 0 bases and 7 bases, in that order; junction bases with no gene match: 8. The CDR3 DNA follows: TGTGCCAGCAGCTTGGGGAGGGGGGACAGGAGTGAAAAACTGTTTTTT. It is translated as CASSLGRGDRSEKLFF.

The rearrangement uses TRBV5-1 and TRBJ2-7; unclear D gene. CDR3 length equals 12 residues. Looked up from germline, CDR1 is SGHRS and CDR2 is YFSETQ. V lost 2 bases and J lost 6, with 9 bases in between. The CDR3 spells CASSLEGAEQYF. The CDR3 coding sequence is TGCGCCAGCAGCTTAGAAGGAGCCGAGCAGTACTTC. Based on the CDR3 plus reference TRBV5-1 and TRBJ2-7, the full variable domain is KAGVTQTPRYLIKTRGQQVTLSCSPISGHRSVSWYQQTPGQGLQFLFEYFSETQRNKGNFPGRFSGRQFSNSRSEMNVSTLELGDSALYLCASSLEGAEQYFGPGTRLTVT.

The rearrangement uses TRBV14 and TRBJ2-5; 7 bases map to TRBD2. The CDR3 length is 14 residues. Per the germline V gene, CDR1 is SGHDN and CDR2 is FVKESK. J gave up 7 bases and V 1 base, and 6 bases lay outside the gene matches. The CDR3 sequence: CASSQGAGDVTQYF. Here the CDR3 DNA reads TGTGCCAGCAGCCAAGGGGCGGGGGATGTGACCCAGTACTTC.